A selection of T cell receptor beta chains follows, all from one sample in a study of immune cell composition in non-small cell lung cancer. Data came from immunoSEQ multiplex PCR; TCRdb stores just in-frame clones and leaves some out. Of roughly 2,000 clones in the sample, roughly 72% were seen once. What was sequenced was non-adjacent lung tissue. The receptors derive from a human donor with non-small cell lung cancer. Each CDR3 is given with its conserved first and last residue. The D gene is left open where the match is weak. Not all rows give a size; the values are once, few, many and, for expanded clones, a class.

V gene	J gene	clone size	D gene	CDR3 protein	CDR3 DNA
TRBV7-7	TRBJ2-5	.	.	CASSPRGNQETQYF	TGTGCCAGCAGCCCGCGGGGAAACCAAGAGACCCAGTACTTC
TRBV5-5	TRBJ1-2	.	TRBD1	CASSLAFLGQGEDGYTF	TGTGCCAGCAGCTTGGCCTTTCTGGGACAGGGCGAAGATGGCTACACCTTC
TRBV27	TRBJ2-7	.	.	CASQGLSYEQYF	TGTGCCAGTCAAGGACTGTCCTACGAGCAGTACTTC
TRBV7-8	TRBJ2-7	.	TRBD2	CASSQRGSSYEQYF	TGTGCCAGCAGCCAGCGGGGGAGCTCCTACGAGCAGTACTTC
TRBV5-8	TRBJ1-2	.	TRBD1	CASSLRTGRLYGYTF	TGTGCCAGCAGCCTCCGGACAGGGCGACTCTATGGCTACACCTTC
TRBV11-2	TRBJ2-1	.	.	CASSFRNEQFF	TGTGCCAGCAGCTTCCGCAATGAGCAGTTCTTC
TRBV4-2	TRBJ1-2	few	.	CASSQAAPGHYGYTF	TGTGCCAGCAGCCAAGCTGCTCCAGGCCACTATGGCTACACCTTC
TRBV7-9	TRBJ1-1	.	.	CASSITGSMNTEAFF	TGTGCCAGCAGCATCACAGGGTCCATGAACACTGAAGCTTTCTTT
TRBV29-1	TRBJ2-1	.	TRBD2	CSVDAGASYNEQFF	TGCAGCGTTGACGCGGGAGCATCCTACAATGAGCAGTTCTTC
TRBV6-1	TRBJ1-2	.	TRBD1	CASRPTGTGYGYTF	TGTGCCAGCAGGCCAACCGGGACAGGATATGGCTACACCTTC
TRBV7-9	TRBJ2-1	.	.	CASIPHGDSGYNEQFF	TGTGCCAGCATCCCCCACGGGGATAGCGGTTACAATGAGCAGTTCTTC
TRBV2	TRBJ1-5	few	TRBD1	CASSEEITGGNQPQHF	TGTGCCAGCAGTGAAGAAATCACAGGGGGCAATCAGCCCCAGCATTTT
TRBV6-5	TRBJ1-1	.	TRBD1	CASSKPGQGAKAFF	TGTGCCAGCAGTAAGCCGGGACAGGGGGCTAAAGCTTTCTTT
TRBV4-1	TRBJ2-7	.	.	CASSQRDSPYEQYF	TGCGCCAGCAGCCAAAGAGACAGCCCCTACGAGCAGTACTTC
TRBV5-5	TRBJ2-7	.	TRBD1	CASSAAGTGGYEQYF	TGTGCCAGCAGCGCTGCCGGGACAGGCGGCTACGAGCAGTACTTC
TRBV11-2	TRBJ2-5	once	.	CASSLQAGEETQYF	TGTGCCAGCAGCTTACAGGCAGGGGAAGAGACCCAGTACTTC
TRBV27	TRBJ1-1	large	.	CASRKRFEAFF	TGTGCCAGCCGAAAGAGGTTTGAAGCTTTCTTT
TRBV5-1	TRBJ2-7	.	TRBD2	CASSFRGGTYEQYF	TGCGCCAGCAGCTTCCGGGGGGGAACTTACGAGCAGTACTTC
TRBV6-6	TRBJ2-5	.	TRBD2	CASSLAGGETQYF	TGTGCCAGTTCCCTAGCGGGGGGAGAGACCCAGTACTTC
TRBV7-9	TRBJ2-1	.	TRBD2	CASMTSGRSHEQFF	TGTGCCAGCATGACGAGCGGGAGGTCTCATGAGCAGTTCTTC
TRBV5-6	TRBJ2-7	.	.	CASSNSGYEQYF	TGTGCCAGCAGCAATAGCGGATACGAGCAGTACTTC
TRBV6-1	TRBJ1-1	.	.	CASSWGVDTEAFF	TGTGCCAGCAGCTGGGGGGTGGACACTGAAGCTTTCTTT